Each of the 27 T cell receptor beta chains below was sequenced from the same sample in a study of shared clonotypes between healthy human individuals. Here immunoSEQ multiplex PCR was the method, and the copy in TCRdb shows in-frame clones only, minus some. There are about 2.4 million clones in the sample; roughly 93% occur only once, and 0.35% to 0.45% lies in the top ten. Material: naive CD4+ T cells from PBMCs. The subset denotes: CD45RA+ positively selected. The receptors were gathered from a man aged 18 to 29 in good health. Some clones in this sample may be carry-over from other donors' samples.

This sequence joins TRBV6-5 and TRBJ1-3; unclear D gene. This CDR3 comprises 13 residues. Germline V CDR1 and CDR2: MNHEY, SVGAGI. With 4 bases removed from V and 1 base from J, the gap between germline ends came to 5 bases. CDR3: CASSFGSGNTIYF. The CDR3 nucleotides are TGTGCCAGCAGTTTCGGGTCTGGAAACACCATATATTTT.

The rearrangement uses TRBV28 and TRBJ1-6, with D possibly matching TRBD1 (5 bases). Germline CDR1 is MDHEN and CDR2 is SYDVKM. This CDR3 is 14 amino acids long. Trimming cost V 3 bases and J 8 bases, with 11 bases left between them. CDR3 region: CASSFQGGHSPLHF. CDR3 nucleotides: TGTGCCAGCAGTTTTCAGGGAGGTCATTCACCCCTCCACTTT.

The J gene is TRBJ2-6, the V gene TRBV10-3; D not resolved. This CDR3 has 13 amino acids. V was pared by 4 bases and J by 4 bases, with 5 bases between. In germline, CDR1 is ENHRY, CDR2 SYGVKD. The CDR3 sequence is CAISAWGANVLTF. The CDR3 DNA sequence: TGTGCCATCAGTGCGTGGGGGGCCAACGTCCTGACTTTC.

The chain links TRBV2 to TRBJ2-5; 13 bases line up with TRBD2. The CDR3 extends over 15 amino acids. The V and J ends lost 6 bases and 5 bases, in that order; junction bases with no gene match: 6. Germline-derived CDR1 and CDR2 are SNHLY and FYNNEI. This CDR3 is CASRIGTSGIETQYF. The CDR3 DNA sequence: TGTGCCAGCAGGATCGGGACTAGCGGGATTGAGACCCAGTACTTC.

The chain has TRBV30 and TRBJ1-6; D call uncertain. The CDR3 loop spans 13 amino acids. Trimming left V 2 bases short and J 8 bases short, with 10 bases between. CDR1 and CDR2 (germline): GTSNPN, SVGIG (reference sequence). The CDR3 DNA reads as TGTGCCTGGAGTCCTGGATCCGATTCACCCCTCCACTTT. As protein: CAWSPGSDSPLHF.

The rearrangement joins TRBV7-8 to TRBJ2-1; 9 positions agree with TRBD2. The junction had 20 bases not matched to a gene; V was cut back by 4 bases and J by 7 bases. Germline V gives CDR1 SGHVS, CDR2 FQNEAQ. This CDR3 has 19 amino acids. The CDR3 DNA sequence: TGTGCCAGCAGCTCATACCCGGGAGGCGGGAGGGCCCAAGTAAATGAGCAGTTCTTC. Its translation: CASSSYPGGGRAQVNEQFF.

V usage is TRBV6-1 and J usage is TRBJ1-2, with D unclear. The V and J ends lost 8 bases and 4 bases respectively, with 11 bases between them. The V gene's germline CDR1 is MNHNS and CDR2 SASEGT. The CDR3 is 12 amino acids. CDR3 in DNA: TGTGCCAGCGCCGAGGGCAGCTATGGCTACACCTTC. It yields the protein CASAEGSYGYTF.

The chain combines TRBV19 with TRBJ2-7, with TRBD1 identical over 7 bases. V dropped 1 base and J dropped 1; count of bases not matched to a gene: 7. This CDR3 is 16 amino acids long. CDR1 is LNHDA, CDR2 SQIVND, per germline (reference sequence). CDR3 region: CASSIARTGTSYEQYF. The CDR3 DNA reads TGTGCCAGTAGTATAGCACGGACAGGAACATCCTACGAGCAGTACTTC.

The chain links TRBV5-1 to TRBJ2-3; TRBD1 matches 7 bases. With 4 bases clipped from V and 6 bases from J, the junction kept 14 bases outside the gene matches. This CDR3 spans 16 amino acids. The germline gives CDR1 SGHRS, CDR2 YFSETQ. The CDR3 reads CASSAPGTVGRDTQYF. CDR3 DNA sequence: TGCGCCAGCAGCGCCCCAGGGACAGTGGGTCGGGATACGCAGTATTTT.

The chain carries TRBV14 and TRBJ2-5; D is ambiguous. Per the germline V gene, CDR1 is SGHDN and CDR2 is FVKESK. The CDR3 consists of 11 residues. With 0 bases removed from V and 9 bases from J, the gap between germline ends came to 5 bases. CDR3 in amino acids: CASSQDVAQYF. CDR3 sequence (DNA): TGTGCCAGCAGCCAAGATGTGGCCCAGTACTTC.

The V call is TRBV4-2, the J call TRBJ2-5; possibly TRBD2 for D (6 bases). This CDR3 has 14 residues. Germline CDR1 LGHNA, CDR2 YNFKEQ. V was pared by 1 base and J by 5 bases, with 11 bases between. The CDR3 reads CASSQVLGGETQYF. CDR3 coding DNA: TGTGCCAGCAGCCAAGTACTAGGAGGGGAGACCCAGTACTTC.

To note about this clone: This sample includes further DNA sequences coding for the same CDR3. The chain is built from TRBV7-3 and TRBJ1-2; D not certain. This CDR3 region has 14 residues. V was pared by 5 bases and J by 2 bases, with 12 bases between. The germline gives CDR1 SGHTA, CDR2 FQGTGA. The CDR3 loop reads CASSPSTGNYGYTF. DNA of the CDR3: TGTGCCAGCAGCCCCTCCACGGGAAACTATGGCTACACCTTC.

This chain connects TRBV19 to TRBJ1-3; no definite D call. Trimming left V 3 bases short and J 0 bases short, with 12 bases between. This CDR3 spans 16 amino acids. Germline V gene data show CDR1 as LNHDA and CDR2 as SQIVND (reference sequence). CDR3 residues: CASSIGRQLSGNTIYF. Here the CDR3 DNA reads TGTGCCAGTAGTATTGGACGGCAACTCTCTGGAAACACCATATATTTT. The whole variable domain, filled in from reference TRBV19 and TRBJ1-3, reads DGGITQSPKYLFRKEGQNVTLSCEQNLNHDAMYWYRQDPGQGLRLIYYSQIVNDFQKGDIAEGYSVSREKKESFPLTVTSAQKNPTAFYLCASSIGRQLSGNTIYFGEGSWLTVV.

CDR3 DNA sequence: TGTGCCAGCAGTTATGGACTGGAGAATGAGCAGTTCTTC. It specifies CASSYGLENEQFF. This chain joins TRBV2 and TRBJ2-1; tentative D call: TRBD2 (5 bases). CDR1 and CDR2 from the germline V gene are SNHLY and FYNNEI. This CDR3 comprises 13 residues. V was trimmed by 5 bases and J by 7 bases, leaving 12 bases between them. Full variable domain (remainder filled in from reference TRBV2 and TRBJ2-1): EPEVTQTPSHQVTQMGQEVILRCVPISNHLYFYWYRQILGQKVEFLVSFYNNEISEKSEIFDDQFSVERPDGSNFTLKIRSTKLEDSAMYFCASSYGLENEQFFGPGTRLTVL.

Of note for this clone: Other DNA sequences from this sample encode an identical CDR3 as well. The chain uses TRBV18 and TRBJ2-5; 10 bases agree with TRBD1. The CDR3 length is 15 residues. V was pared by 3 bases and J by 5 bases, with 6 bases of the junction left unmatched. Germline CDR1 is KGHSH and CDR2 is LQKENI. In DNA, the CDR3 is TGTGCCAGCTCACCCCCGGGACAGGGGTTGGAGACCCAGTACTTC. Translated, it gives CASSPPGQGLETQYF.

The chain links TRBV19 to TRBJ2-1; D might be TRBD2 (7 bases). CDR1 LNHDA and CDR2 SQIVND come from the germline V gene (reference sequence). The V gene lost 4 bases and the J gene lost 16 bases, with 23 bases spanning the gap. CDR3 length: 14 amino acids. The DNA of the CDR3 is TGTGCCAGTAGTACCGGAGGGGGGGTTGAGCGGCCATTCTTC. It specifies CASSTGGGVERPFF. The full variable domain, its missing parts supplied by reference TRBV19 and TRBJ2-1, is DGGITQSPKYLFRKEGQNVTLSCEQNLNHDAMYWYRQDPGQGLRLIYYSQIVNDFQKGDIAEGYSVSREKKESFPLTVTSAQKNPTAFYLCASSTGGGVERPFFGPGTRLTVL.

The rearrangement links TRBV30 to TRBJ2-1; perhaps TRBD2 as D (5 bases). This CDR3 contains 12 residues. V was trimmed by 1 base and J by 8 bases, leaving 9 bases between them. CDR1 is GTSNPN, CDR2 SVGIG, per germline (reference sequence). CDR3 in DNA: TGTGCCTGGAGTGCGCGGACTGATGAGCAGTTCTTC. It encodes CAWSARTDEQFF.

The chain couples TRBV5-1 to TRBJ2-5; 8 bases fit TRBD1. V was pared by 4 bases and J by 5 bases, with 13 bases of the junction left unmatched. The V gene's germline CDR1 is SGHRS and CDR2 YFSETQ. The CDR3 has 16 residues. DNA of the CDR3: TGCGCCAGCAGCCCCAAAGGGGGGACAGGCACGGAGACCCAGTACTTC. It codes for CASSPKGGTGTETQYF.

V and J are TRBV5-4 and TRBJ2-1; 7 nucleotides match TRBD2. The CDR3 spans 14 residues. CDR1 is SGHNT and CDR2 is YYREEE in the germline V gene (reference sequence). V was pared by 4 bases and J by 8 bases, with 9 bases of the junction left unmatched. The CDR3 DNA is TGTGCCAGCAGCGATCGCGGGAGCCCGGATGAGCAGTTCTTC. Translated: CASSDRGSPDEQFF.

This clone showed up just once. The CDR3 reads CASSIAGGHSYEQYF. The CDR3 DNA is TGTGCCAGCAGTATAGCGGGAGGACACTCCTACGAGCAGTACTTC. The chain couples TRBV6-5 to TRBJ2-5, with 10 bases that match TRBD2. The assigned J gene may be wrong: the sequence end matches TRBJ2-7 better. Per germline, CDR1 MNHEY and CDR2 SVGAGI. CDR3 size: 15 residues.

The rearrangement links TRBV7-6 to TRBJ1-1; no firm D call. With 3 bases removed from V and 0 bases from J, the gap between germline ends came to 8 bases. This CDR3 region has 14 residues. The germline CDR1 and CDR2 sequences are SGHVS and FNYEAQ. CDR3 nucleotides: TGTGCCAGCAGCTTGAGCGGATTGAACACTGAAGCTTTCTTT. It encodes CASSLSGLNTEAFF. The entire variable domain, with the rest obtained from reference TRBV7-6 and TRBJ1-1, is as follows: GAGVSQSPRYKVTKRGQDVALRCDPISGHVSLYWYRQALGQGPEFLTYFNYEAQQDKSGLPNDRFSAERPEGSISTLTIQRTEQRDSAMYRCASSLSGLNTEAFFGQGTRLTVV.

This clone showed up just once. This chain links TRBV5-6 with TRBJ1-2; D not resolved. The CDR3 has 15 amino acids. CDR1 is SGHDT and CDR2 is YYEEEE in the germline V gene. Trimming left V 4 bases short and J 8 bases short, with 21 bases between. As DNA, the CDR3 is TGTGCCAGCAGCCCGGGAGGTCTGGAGTCCCCAGGCTACACCTTC. Translation gives CASSPGGLESPGYTF.

V is TRBV6-1 and J is TRBJ1-4, with D possibly being TRBD1 (6 bases). The CDR3 contains 15 residues. Deletions cut 9 bases from V and 6 bases from J, with 20 bases between. Germline assignment: CDR1 MNHNS and CDR2 SASEGT. CDR3 sequence: CARGGGGLLYEKLFF. The DNA of the CDR3 is TGTGCCAGGGGTGGGGGGGGCCTCTTATATGAAAAACTGTTTTTT.

Comment on this clone: This CDR3 is also generated by other DNA sequences in the sample. This rearrangement joins TRBV7-2 to TRBJ1-5; D unclear. Trimming removed 1 base at V and 4 bases at J, with 5 bases between. This CDR3 region has 13 residues. The germline CDR1 and CDR2 sequences are SGHTA and FQGNSA. The CDR3 DNA is TGTGCCAGCAGCTTAGTGGTAAATCAGCCCCAGCATTTT. This sequence encodes CASSLVVNQPQHF.

This chain connects TRBV4-1 to TRBJ2-1; 15 bases align to TRBD2. Trimming cost V 8 bases and J 0 bases; bases outside gene matches: 8. The CDR3 spans 18 residues. Per germline, CDR1 MGHRA and CDR2 YSYEKL. Written as DNA, the CDR3 is TGCGCCAGCTCCAGGGGACTAGCGGGAGGAGTCTCCTACAATGAGCAGTTCTTC. It encodes CASSRGLAGGVSYNEQFF.

The sample holds one count of this clone. This chain joins TRBV27 and TRBJ1-6; D remains ambiguous. The CDR3 runs to 16 residues. The germline V gene encodes CDR1 MNHEY and CDR2 SMNVEV (reference sequence). Trimming pared 5 bases from V and 7 bases from J, leaving 18 bases between. CDR3 residues: CASSTPGLRPNSPLHF. DNA of the CDR3: TGTGCCAGCAGTACACCCGGACTACGGCCAAATTCACCCCTCCACTTT.

The chain couples TRBV7-2 to TRBJ1-4; D is unclear. Trimming removed 5 bases from V and 8 bases from J, with 18 bases in between. The length of the CDR3 is 15 residues. Germline values: CDR1 SGHTA, CDR2 FQGNSA. The CDR3 protein is CASSPPSLGGEKLFF. The CDR3 coding sequence is TGTGCCAGCAGCCCTCCCAGTCTGGGCGGGGAAAAACTGTTTTTT.